This T cell receptor (beta chain) was retrieved from a study of T-cell memory formation after mild COVID-19. Ten or more counts support this clonotype. UMIs and sample barcodes were carried by the TCR alpha and TCR beta cDNA libraries that 5'RACE produced using constant-segment primers. TCRdb called the 5' RACE reads again in MiXCR, with one record for every CDR3 protein. The table has hundreds of thousands of distinct CDR3 sequences, less than 25% seen once; the top ten hold around 9%. In germline, CDR1 is SQVTM, CDR2 ANQGSEA. Trimming pared 4 bases from V and 0 bases from J, leaving 10 bases between. There are 14 residues in the CDR3.

The chain links TRBV29-1 to TRBJ2-1, with D perhaps TRBD2 (6 bases). Specimen: PBMCs or a T cell subset sorted from them (not recorded which). This sequence originates from an adult woman who had mild COVID-19 (a few samples of this study predate the infection). Cell type and time point are not known. The CDR3, as DNA: TGCAGCGTTGCCGCCGGGGGCTCCTACAATGAGCAGTTCTTC. Translated, it gives CSVAAGGSYNEQFF.